A selection of T cell receptor beta chains follows, all from one sample in a study of T cell repertoires in cytomegalovirus infection. In TCRdb, the reads were re-called with MiXCR into one record per CDR3 protein. The repertoire holds a few hundred thousand distinct CDR3 sequences, with around 13% as singletons. Sequencing input: PBMCs. The receptors shown here come from a human donor in good health (CMV status not recorded). Some clones in this sample may be carry-over from other donors' samples. The CDR3 runs from the conserved cysteine through the conserved F or W. The order of the fields is clone size, J gene, D gene, V gene, CDR3 protein, CDR3 DNA. D genes are given only for firm matches. Clone size is stated in some rows and not others, as once, few, many or a class when expanded.

size: few
J: TRBJ1-4
D: TRBD1
V: TRBV20-1
CDR3: CSASTGTNEKLFF
DNA: TGCAGTGCTTCGACAGGGACTAATGAAAAACTGTTTTTT

size: few
J: TRBJ1-4
D: NA
V: TRBV19
CDR3: CASSMGGVVEKLFF
DNA: TGTGCCAGTAGTATGGGGGGTGTCGTCGAAAAACTGTTTTTT

size: few
J: TRBJ1-1
D: NA
V: TRBV11-2
CDR3: CASSTLGRSNTEAFF
DNA: TGTGCCAGCAGCACGTTGGGCAGAAGCAATACTGAAGCTTTCTTT

size: NA
J: TRBJ1-1
D: NA
V: TRBV28
CDR3: CASRGDPGDGRDTEAFF
DNA: TGTGCCAGCAGAGGGGACCCCGGGGACGGGCGGGACACTGAAGCTTTCTTT

size: many
J: TRBJ2-3
D: TRBD2
V: TRBV7-2
CDR3: CASSFLASGGSADTQYF
DNA: TGTGCCAGCAGCTTTCTTGCTAGCGGGGGGAGCGCAGATACGCAGTATTTT

size: many
J: TRBJ1-2
D: NA
V: TRBV7-2
CDR3: CASSLVSDTGSGYTF
DNA: TGTGCCAGCAGCTTAGTTTCCGACACGGGCTCTGGCTACACCTTC

size: NA
J: TRBJ1-2
D: NA
V: TRBV6-2/TRBV6-3
CDR3: CASSHLPLGYTF
DNA: TGTGCCAGCAGTCATCTCCCTTTAGGCTACACCTTC

size: many
J: TRBJ1-1
D: TRBD1
V: TRBV20-1
CDR3: CSARVRQGFNTEAFF
DNA: TGCAGTGCTAGAGTGCGACAGGGCTTTAACACTGAAGCTTTCTTT

size: NA
J: TRBJ2-7
D: TRBD2
V: TRBV27
CDR3: CASSRWASGIEQYF
DNA: TGTGCCAGCAGCCGATGGGCTAGCGGAATCGAGCAGTACTTC

size: NA
J: TRBJ2-5
D: TRBD1
V: TRBV2
CDR3: CLSSQGVGGQYF
DNA: TGCCTAAGCTCGCAGGGGGTTGGTGGCCAGTACTTC

size: few
J: TRBJ2-7
D: NA
V: TRBV10-3
CDR3: CAISGVEDGEQYF
DNA: TGTGCCATCAGTGGAGTGGAGGACGGCGAGCAGTACTTC

size: many
J: TRBJ2-2
D: NA
V: TRBV6-5
CDR3: CASRTVTGQSGELFF
DNA: TGTGCCAGCAGAACCGTCACAGGGCAAAGCGGGGAGCTGTTTTTT

size: NA
J: TRBJ2-3
D: NA
V: TRBV20-1
CDR3: CSATRQVGDTQYF
DNA: TGCAGTGCTACACGACAGGTGGGAGATACGCAGTATTTT

size: many
J: TRBJ1-3
D: NA
V: TRBV7-2
CDR3: CASSLNGGNTIYF
DNA: TGTGCCAGCAGCTTAAATGGTGGAAACACCATATATTTT

size: many
J: TRBJ2-3
D: NA
V: TRBV25-1
CDR3: CASSEVGSGDTQYF
DNA: TGTGCCAGCAGTGAAGTCGGGAGTGGGGATACGCAGTATTTT

size: NA
J: TRBJ1-3
D: NA
V: TRBV20-1
CDR3: CSAEAGGSRTRNTIYF
DNA: TGCAGTGCTGAAGCGGGGGGTTCGAGGACGAGAAACACCATATATTTT

size: NA
J: TRBJ2-7
D: NA
V: TRBV19
CDR3: CASRGPGRREQYF
DNA: TGTGCCAGTCGGGGCCCCGGGCGGCGCGAGCAGTACTTC

size: NA
J: TRBJ1-1
D: NA
V: TRBV19
CDR3: CASYLGTEAFF
DNA: TGTGCCAGTTACCTTGGGACTGAAGCTTTCTTT

size: few
J: TRBJ1-4
D: NA
V: TRBV29-1
CDR3: CSVGEFNEKLFF
DNA: TGCAGCGTAGGGGAGTTTAATGAAAAACTGTTTTTT

size: NA
J: TRBJ2-5
D: NA
V: TRBV20-1
CDR3: CSASPLGGGLQETQYF
DNA: TGCAGTGCTAGTCCCCTCGGGGGCGGGCTTCAAGAGACCCAGTACTTC

size: NA
J: TRBJ2-3
D: NA
V: TRBV5-1
CDR3: CACSFQGGTDTQYF
DNA: TGCGCCTGCAGCTTCCAGGGAGGCACAGATACGCAGTATTTT

size: few
J: TRBJ2-5
D: TRBD2
V: TRBV20-1
CDR3: CSARDVAGGLETQYF
DNA: TGCAGTGCTAGAGATGTAGCGGGGGGGCTGGAGACCCAGTACTTC

size: NA
J: TRBJ1-2
D: NA
V: TRBV6-5
CDR3: CASSPRGSGYTF
DNA: TGTGCCAGCAGTCCGCGCGGGTCCGGCTACACCTTC

size: many
J: TRBJ1-5
D: NA
V: TRBV6-2/TRBV6-3
CDR3: CASTPRRGSLGNQPQHF
DNA: TGTGCCAGCACCCCGCGACGGGGGTCCCTTGGCAATCAGCCCCAGCATTTT

size: NA
J: TRBJ1-1
D: NA
V: TRBV24-1
CDR3: CATSETGTEAFF
DNA: TGTGCCACCAGTGAAACAGGGACTGAAGCTTTCTTT

size: NA
J: TRBJ2-1
D: TRBD2
V: TRBV20-1
CDR3: CSASLLAGSTNEQFF
DNA: TGCAGTGCTAGCCTTCTAGCGGGGAGCACCAATGAGCAGTTCTTC

size: many
J: TRBJ2-1
D: TRBD2
V: TRBV20-1
CDR3: CSAVGTSVRSYNEQFF
DNA: TGCAGTGCTGTCGGGACTAGCGTCCGCTCCTACAATGAGCAGTTCTTC

size: many
J: TRBJ1-5
D: NA
V: TRBV6-6
CDR3: CASVSGGAGNQPQHF
DNA: TGTGCCAGCGTCTCGGGTGGGGCGGGCAATCAGCCCCAGCATTTT

size: NA
J: TRBJ2-5
D: NA
V: TRBV7-2
CDR3: CASSPFQETQYF
DNA: TGTGCCAGCAGCCCCTTCCAAGAGACCCAGTACTTC

size: few
J: TRBJ1-4
D: TRBD1
V: TRBV29-1
CDR3: CSAATTGVDEKLFF
DNA: TGCAGCGCAGCCACGACAGGGGTAGACGAAAAACTGTTTTTT

size: NA
J: TRBJ2-7
D: NA
V: TRBV14
CDR3: CASSQVTTRNTYEQYF
DNA: TGTGCCAGCAGCCAAGTGACGACAAGGAACACCTACGAGCAGTACTTC

size: many
J: TRBJ1-2
D: TRBD1
V: TRBV27
CDR3: CASSLQGGNYGYTF
DNA: TGTGCCAGCAGTTTACAGGGGGGCAACTATGGCTACACCTTC

size: NA
J: TRBJ1-2
D: NA
V: TRBV5-6
CDR3: CASSPESKNYGYTF
DNA: TGTGCCAGCAGCCCCGAGTCAAAGAACTATGGCTACACCTTC

size: NA
J: TRBJ1-1
D: NA
V: TRBV27
CDR3: CASSPTPTGPEAFF
DNA: TGTGCCAGCAGTCCAACGCCCACAGGGCCTGAAGCTTTCTTT

size: few
J: TRBJ1-3
D: NA
V: TRBV7-2
CDR3: CASTRQGTPGNTIYF
DNA: TGTGCCAGCACTCGCCAGGGGACACCAGGAAACACCATATATTTT

size: few
J: TRBJ2-3
D: NA
V: TRBV29-1
CDR3: CSVARTDTQYF
DNA: TGCAGCGTAGCCCGGACAGATACGCAGTATTTT

size: few
J: TRBJ2-1
D: NA
V: TRBV7-9
CDR3: CATRGAGEQFF
DNA: TGTGCCACGCGAGGGGCCGGTGAGCAGTTCTTC

size: NA
J: TRBJ1-1
D: NA
V: TRBV29-1
CDR3: CSVLQGTLNTEAFF
DNA: TGCAGCGTTTTACAGGGCACTTTGAACACTGAAGCTTTCTTT

size: few
J: TRBJ2-5
D: NA
V: TRBV7-6
CDR3: CASSLGSGQETQYF
DNA: TGTGCCAGCAGCTTAGGGAGCGGCCAAGAGACCCAGTACTTC